The rows below give T cell receptor beta chains drawn from one sample of a study of patients and donors after allogeneic stem cell transplantation. A single record per CDR3 protein comes from TCRdb applying MiXCR to the RT-PCR reads. The sample records 390,000 or so distinct CDR3 sequences, about a sixth being singletons. Source material: blood, either unsorted or a sorted T cell fraction (not recorded which). The origin of the receptors is a human donor who was either an allogeneic HSCT recipient or a stem cell or donor lymphocyte infusion donor (not recorded which). It is not recorded whose cells these are; they may come from a transplant donor. CDR3s include the opening cysteine and the closing phenylalanine or tryptophan. A D gene is named only where the DNA matches it firmly. Size is omitted from some rows. Given values are once, few, many or a class for expanded clones.

d_call,cdr3_length,j_call,v_call,clone_size,cdr3_nt,cdr3_aa
-,12,TRBJ1-6,TRBV6-1,few,TGTGCCAGCAGTGAATATAGTACACCCCTCCACTTT,CASSEYSTPLHF
TRBD2,15,TRBJ2-1,TRBV18,few,TGTGCCAGCTCCCGGGGGACTAGCGGGAGCAATGAGCAGTTCTTC,CASSRGTSGSNEQFF
-,12,TRBJ2-3,TRBV4-2,many,TGTGCCAGCAGCCAAGAGGGGGATACGCAGTATTTT,CASSQEGDTQYF
TRBD1,13,TRBJ1-3,TRBV2,-,TGTGCCAGCAGTGAGGGGACAGTGGCCACCATATATTTT,CASSEGTVATIYF
TRBD1,14,TRBJ1-1,TRBV2,few,TGTGCCAGCAGTGTACAGGGGAAGAACACTGAAGCTTTCTTT,CASSVQGKNTEAFF
TRBD1,13,TRBJ2-5,TRBV12-3/TRBV12-4,many,TGTGCCAGCAGGGGGGACAGCCAAGAGACCCAGTACTTC,CASRGDSQETQYF
TRBD1,15,TRBJ1-1,TRBV6-5,-,TGTGCCAGCAGTTACGCGCAGGGGGGAGACACTGAAGCTTTCTTT,CASSYAQGGDTEAFF
TRBD1,18,TRBJ2-6,TRBV15,-,TGTGCCACCAGCAAACTGACAGGGACCACGTCCGGGGCCAACGTCCTGACTTTC,CATSKLTGTTSGANVLTF
TRBD1,15,TRBJ2-1,TRBV9,few,TGTGCCAGCAGCCCTCAGTCTAACAGGGGCAATGAGCAGTTCTTC,CASSPQSNRGNEQFF
-,13,TRBJ2-2,TRBV10-3,many,TGTGCCATCGGGTGGGAAATCAGCGGGGAGCTGTTTTTT,CAIGWEISGELFF
TRBD1,19,TRBJ2-1,TRBV5-1,many,TGCGCCAGCAGCCAGACAGGGGGGAACGGGGGCCAGAATTACAATGAGCAGTTCTTC,CASSQTGGNGGQNYNEQFF
-,13,TRBJ1-2,TRBV20-1,-,TGCAGTGCAAAAAAAGACGGGATCTATGGCTACACCTTC,CSAKKDGIYGYTF